One and the same sample provided the 28 T cell receptor beta chains below, sequenced in a study of blood T cell repertoires in COVID-19. Sequencing used immunoSEQ multiplex PCR; TCRdb keeps in-frame clones, though not all of them. The sample carries roughly 400,000 clones, 89% recorded once. The sample was PBMCs or T cells enriched from blood (not recorded which). The receptor source for this set is a woman aged 30 to 39 who had recovered from COVID-19.

This clone was seen more than once but under ten times. V and J are TRBV6-5 and TRBJ1-2, with D unresolved. Germline V gene lookup returns CDR1 MNHEY and CDR2 SVGAGI. This CDR3 has 15 residues. V lost 2 bases and J 0 bases, leaving 10 bases between the germline ends. DNA of the CDR3: TGTGCCAGCAGTTACGCGTCGGGAGCTAACTATGGCTACACCTTC. Amino acids: CASSYASGANYGYTF.

The chain couples TRBV2 to TRBJ2-2, with TRBD2 matching 8 bases. This CDR3 comprises 17 residues. CDR1 is SNHLY and CDR2 is FYNNEI in the germline V gene. V lost 0 bases, J lost 3 bases, and 6 bases stayed unmatched. The CDR3 loop is CASSEAVAGGYTGELFF. The CDR3 nucleotides read TGTGCCAGCAGTGAAGCGGTCGCGGGGGGCTACACCGGGGAGCTGTTTTTT.

This chain links TRBV6-5 with TRBJ1-6; 7 bases align to TRBD1. The trim removed 5 bases at V and 9 bases at J, leaving 10 bases unmatched. Germline V gene lookup returns CDR1 MNHEY and CDR2 SVGAGI. The CDR3 is 15 amino acids. The CDR3: CASSSTGAGGSPLHF. CDR3 DNA: TGTGCCAGCAGTAGTACAGGGGCCGGGGGTTCACCCCTCCACTTT.

The chain is built from TRBV9 and TRBJ2-1; 12 bases map to TRBD2. The germline CDR1 and CDR2 sequences are SGDLS and YYNGEE. CDR3 size: 19 residues. Trimming cost V 3 bases and J 4 bases; bases outside gene matches: 14. CDR3 bases: TGTGCCAGCAGCGGTCCCGGGCTAGCGGGAGGGCCACCTTACAATGAGCAGTTCTTC. This sequence encodes CASSGPGLAGGPPYNEQFF.

The sample holds one count of this clone. Other DNA sequences in the sample encode the same CDR3. As DNA, the CDR3 is TGTGCCTGGAGTGTACTCGGAAACACCATATATTTT. Its translation is CAWSVLGNTIYF. V usage is TRBV30 and J usage is TRBJ1-3; D unresolved. This CDR3 contains 12 residues. In germline, CDR1 is GTSNPN, CDR2 SVGIG (reference sequence). The ends were cut back, 0 bases at V and 4 bases at J, with 4 bases in the middle.

V usage is TRBV21-1 and J usage is TRBJ1-3. TRBV21-1 is assigned pseudogene status. This CDR3 region has 15 residues. The CDR3 sequence is CASSIRTEVGNTIYF. The CDR3 region has the DNA TGTGCCAGCAGCATTCGGACGGAGGTTGGAAACACCATATATTTT.

V usage is TRBV11-1 and J usage is TRBJ2-1, with D possibly TRBD1 on 6 matching bases. CDR1 and CDR2 from the germline V gene are SGHAT and FQDESV (reference sequence). The V gene lost 4 bases and the J gene lost 4 bases, with 14 bases spanning the gap. This CDR3 has 15 amino acids. The CDR3 DNA sequence: TGTGCCAGCAGCTGGGGTCCGGGACATTACAATGAGCAGTTCTTC. Translated: CASSWGPGHYNEQFF.

This clone was picked up a small number of times. In DNA, the CDR3 is TGTGCCAGCAGTTTTTCTACAGGGAGAAGCTATGGCTACACCTTC. Translated: CASSFSTGRSYGYTF. The chain recombines TRBV27 with TRBJ1-2; D may be TRBD1 (6 bases). In germline, CDR1 is MNHEY, CDR2 SMNVEV (reference sequence). Trimming left V 3 bases short and J 4 bases short, with 15 bases between. This CDR3 spans 15 amino acids.

The chain couples TRBV24-1 to TRBJ2-1, with 10 bases lining up with TRBD2. Germline CDR1 and CDR2: KGHDR and SFDVKD. V shed 3 bases, J shed 10 bases, and the junction held 14 bases outside the gene matches. The CDR3 is 17 residues long. CDR3 amino acids: CATSDPAIAGGSDEQFF. CDR3 in DNA: TGTGCCACCAGTGATCCAGCAATAGCGGGAGGTTCAGACGAGCAGTTCTTC.

The chain employs TRBV4-1 and TRBJ2-7, with D hard to call. Germline CDR1 MGHRA, CDR2 YSYEKL. The CDR3 totals 13 residues. Trimming took 2 bases from V and 2 from J, leaving 7 bases between them. The CDR3 region is CASSQIPAYEQYF. The CDR3 DNA is TGCGCCAGCAGCCAAATCCCCGCCTACGAGCAGTACTTC.

The chain uses TRBV24-1 and TRBJ2-3; D might be TRBD2 (5 bases). CDR1 and CDR2 from the germline V gene are KGHDR and SFDVKD. Trimming shortened V by 11 bases and J by 4 bases, and 12 bases separated the two germline ends. This CDR3 region has 12 residues. In DNA form, the CDR3 reads TGTGCCATCTCCCCCGGGGCAGATACGCAGTATTTT. Its translation: CAISPGADTQYF.

The V gene is TRBV21-1, the J gene TRBJ1-4; the listed D gene, TRBD1, was not tested against the DNA. TRBV21-1 constitutes a pseudogene. The CDR3 runs to 16 residues. In DNA, the CDR3 is TGTGCCAGCAGCCCGACTTTGGGGGACAGGGTTGAAAAACTGTTTTTT. Protein sequence: CASSPTLGDRVEKLFF.

The chain couples TRBV10-3 to TRBJ1-4, with a possible D match to TRBD1 (5 bases). The CDR3 totals 15 residues. V was cut by 4 bases and J by 4 bases, with 13 bases left in between. The V gene's germline CDR1 is ENHRY and CDR2 SYGVKD. The CDR3 is CAISALGPDNEKLFF. In DNA form, the CDR3 reads TGTGCCATCAGTGCTTTGGGGCCCGATAATGAAAAACTGTTTTTT.

The V call is TRBV20-1, the J call TRBJ2-3, with 8 bases aligning to TRBD1. The CDR3 has 15 residues. The ends lost 6 bases at V and 5 bases at J; junction bases unmatched: 13. Germline V lookup: CDR1 DFQATT, CDR2 SNEGSKA (reference sequence). CDR3 region: CSASSGWGTGDTQYF. The CDR3 nucleotides are TGCAGTGCCAGTAGTGGATGGGGGACAGGAGATACGCAGTATTTT.

This chain links TRBV4-3 with TRBJ1-2, with TRBD1 identical over 7 bases. With V trimmed by 2 bases and J by 3 bases, 0 bases remained unmatched. Germline assignment: CDR1 LGHNA and CDR2 YSLEER. The CDR3 runs to 13 residues. DNA of the CDR3: TGCGCCAGCAGCCAAACAGGGGACTATGGCTACACCTTC. This encodes CASSQTGDYGYTF.

The chain joins TRBV6-5 to TRBJ2-2; 12 positions agree with TRBD1. Germline assignment: CDR1 MNHEY and CDR2 SVGAGI. V lost 6 bases and J lost 6; bases outside the gene matches: 2. This CDR3 is 14 amino acids long. The CDR3 DNA sequence: TGTGCCAGCAGAGGGACAGGGGGCCCCGGGGAGCTGTTTTTT. It yields the protein CASRGTGGPGELFF.

CDR3 bases: TGTGCCAGCAGCTTGAATAGCGGATACGAGCAGTACTTC. The encoded protein is CASSLNSGYEQYF. The chain uses TRBV11-3 and TRBJ2-7, with a tentative D call TRBD2 (6 bases). The CDR3 length is 13 residues. V was cut by 3 bases and J by 4 bases, with 10 bases left in between. The germline V gene encodes CDR1 SGHNT and CDR2 YENEEA.

V gene TRBV6-2 or TRBV6-3 combines with J gene TRBJ1-6, with 10 bases lining up with TRBD1. In germline, CDR1 is MNHEY, CDR2 SVGEGT. V was clipped by 5 bases and J by 4 bases; unmatched bases: 11. This CDR3 has 18 residues. As DNA, the CDR3 is TGTGCCAGCAGTCCCCGGGACAGGGGACGCGGTTATAATTCACCCCTCCACTTT. It translates to CASSPRDRGRGYNSPLHF.

The rearrangement joins TRBV7-9 to TRBJ2-7, with D possibly being TRBD2 (6 bases). Germline assignment: CDR1 SEHNR and CDR2 FQNEAQ (reference sequence). The CDR3 length is 14 residues. Trimming left V 6 bases short and J 6 bases short, with 18 bases between. The CDR3 loop is CASSPPREQREQYF. CDR3 DNA sequence: TGTGCCAGCAGTCCCCCCCGGGAGCAGCGCGAGCAGTACTTC.

The chain is built from TRBV30 and TRBJ1-5; maybe TRBD1 (6 bases). Trimming cost V 7 bases and J 4 bases, with 14 bases left between them. This CDR3 comprises 13 residues. The germline CDR1 and CDR2 sequences are GTSNPN and SVGIG (reference sequence). CDR3 DNA sequence: TGTGCCTCCTCAATTCAGGGGAATCAGCCCCAGCATTTT. Its translation: CASSIQGNQPQHF.

The chain recombines TRBV5-1 with TRBJ2-3, with D perhaps TRBD2 (6 bases). Germline CDR1 and CDR2: SGHRS and YFSETQ. The V and J ends lost 5 bases and 2 bases respectively, with 18 bases between them. The CDR3 totals 16 residues. As DNA, the CDR3 is TGCGCCAGCAGGATCTCCGGGGGTGGGCTCACAGATACGCAGTATTTT. This sequence encodes CASRISGGGLTDTQYF.

The gene calls are TRBV30 and TRBJ1-1; D remains unclear. The CDR3 has 12 residues. The ends were cut back, 7 bases at V and 4 bases at J, with 13 bases in the middle. Looked up from germline, CDR1 is GTSNPN and CDR2 is SVGIG (reference sequence). The CDR3 DNA reads as TGTGCCTCTGCTCGTGGGAGCACTGAAGCTTTCTTT. It encodes CASARGSTEAFF.

This chain joins TRBV2 and TRBJ2-3, with D unclear. The CDR3 has 15 residues. Germline loops: CDR1 SNHLY, CDR2 FYNNEI. With 8 bases removed from V and 1 base from J, the gap between germline ends came to 16 bases. CDR3 sequence (DNA): TGTGCCAGCCCTTCCGTGCGCGGCGGCACAGATACGCAGTATTTT. It codes for CASPSVRGGTDTQYF.

This chain joins TRBV19 and TRBJ1-1; 10 bases are a match to TRBD1. Looked up from germline, CDR1 is LNHDA and CDR2 is SQIVND (reference sequence). The CDR3 is 18 residues long. The V segment lost 4 bases and the J segment 1 base; nucleotides outside the gene matches: 12. The CDR3 reads CASSRSGTGVAANTEAFF. In DNA form, the CDR3 reads TGTGCCAGTAGTAGATCCGGGACAGGGGTCGCGGCGAACACTGAAGCTTTCTTT.

J is TRBJ2-3 and V is TRBV5-8; D call uncertain. CDR1 SGHTS and CDR2 YDEGEE come from the germline V gene. This CDR3 comprises 12 residues. V was pared by 4 bases and J by 9 bases, with 12 bases between. CDR3 bases: TGTGCCAGCAGCCGGATACGAGGCACGCAGTATTTT. Its translation is CASSRIRGTQYF.

V is TRBV28 and J is TRBJ2-1, with TRBD2 matching 10 bases. Germline CDR1 and CDR2: MDHEN and SYDVKM. This CDR3 is 14 amino acids long. The V gene end was trimmed by 8 bases and the J gene end by 6 bases; junction bases not matched to a gene: 7. The CDR3 protein is CASGSGGLINEQFF. DNA of the CDR3: TGTGCCAGCGGTAGCGGGGGGCTGATCAATGAGCAGTTCTTC.

The V gene is TRBV19, the J gene TRBJ1-1; D possibly corresponds to TRBD1 (5 bases). Germline-derived CDR1 and CDR2 are LNHDA and SQIVND (reference sequence). The V end lost 6 bases, the J end lost 4 bases, and 12 bases lay between the germline ends. This CDR3 region has 13 residues. This CDR3 reads CASRATGTTEAFF. The CDR3 nucleotides read TGTGCCAGTAGGGCAACAGGTACCACTGAAGCTTTCTTT.

The chain employs TRBV29-1 and TRBJ1-2, with 8 nucleotides matching TRBD1. CDR3 length: 12 amino acids. Germline-derived CDR1 and CDR2 are SQVTM and ANQGSEA. The J segment lost 8 bases and the V segment lost 1 base, leaving 3 bases of the junction unmatched. This chain's CDR3 is CSVEAGGRGYTF. CDR3 sequence (DNA): TGCAGCGTTGAAGCAGGGGGCCGCGGCTACACCTTC.